This T cell receptor beta chain was obtained from a study of Graves' ophthalmopathy and Graves' hyperthyroidism. Study background: Absence of ophthalmopathy within 18 months of follow-up defined stable hyperthyroidism.

Turning to this clonotype: Its target is not known.

Study observations and caveats: In blood, most expanded thyroid clonotypes above 0.001 frequency were also detected. With a specificity of roughly 72% and a sensitivity of 70% to 71%, the model predicted ophthalmopathy progression.

This CDR3 comprises 14 residues. Germline V CDR1 and CDR2: WNHNN, SYGVQD (reference sequence). V was cut by 3 bases and J by 5 bases, with 10 bases left in between. Hyperthyroidism patients, aged 18 to 65, were newly diagnosed, under 2 months' duration. The sequenced template was RNA, covering the TCR beta CDR3 region. HTBI primers were used in a first-round RT-PCR, which preceded a second-round multiplex PCR. TCRdb redid the calling of the multiplex PCR reads with MiXCR, one entry per CDR3 protein. Of over a million distinct CDR3 sequences detected, 36% appear once; the ten largest clones hold roughly 11%.

The chain combines TRBV10-1 with TRBJ2-2, with D perhaps TRBD1 or TRBD2 (5 bases each). The receptor was isolated from an adult man with Graves' hyperthyroidism. The specimen sequenced was peripheral blood or thyroid tissue (not recorded which). For the CDR3, the DNA is TGCGCCAGCAGTGACCCGGGACGGACCGGGGAGCTGTTTTTT. It is translated as CASSDPGRTGELFF.